This is a list of T cell receptor beta chains from one sample in a study of blood T cell repertoires in COVID-19. Libraries were prepared by immunoSEQ multiplex PCR; TCRdb keeps only in-frame clonotypes and omits some of them. The sample carries 240,000 or so clones, roughly 80% recorded once. Sequencing input: peripheral blood. These receptors were taken from a young woman with acute or convalescent COVID-19. The CDR3 runs from the conserved cysteine through the conserved F or W. A D gene is named only where the DNA matches it firmly. Part of the rows lack a size; the others show once, few, many or a class for expanded clones.

d_gene	abundance	v_gene	j_gene	CDR3aa	CDR3nt
TRBD2	NA	TRBV6-2/TRBV6-3	TRBJ2-7	CASSPALAASYEQYF	TGTGCCAGCAGCCCCGCCCTAGCGGCCTCCTACGAGCAGTACTTC
TRBD1	NA	TRBV3-1/TRBV3-2	TRBJ1-5	CASSPAGTGGDNQPQHF	TGTGCCAGCAGCCCGGCCGGGACAGGGGGCGATAATCAGCCCCAGCATTTT
NA	NA	TRBV10-1	TRBJ2-3	CASSESISRGGRTDTQYF	TGCGCCAGCAGTGAGTCTATCTCCCGCGGAGGGCGGACAGATACGCAGTATTTT
TRBD2	NA	TRBV9	TRBJ2-7	CASSVESQGGPYEQYF	TGTGCCAGCAGCGTAGAGAGCCAGGGAGGGCCCTACGAGCAGTACTTC
TRBD2	few	TRBV11-2	TRBJ2-5	CASSLGQGGETQYF	TGTGCCAGCAGCTTAGGGCAGGGAGGGGAGACCCAGTACTTC
NA	NA	TRBV19	TRBJ2-7	CASSNTQGLIGSEQYF	TGTGCCAGTAGCAATACCCAGGGATTAATTGGTTCGGAGCAGTACTTC
TRBD2	NA	TRBV3-1/TRBV3-2	TRBJ2-1	CASSRTSGWRSEQFF	TGTGCCAGCAGCCGGACTAGCGGGTGGAGGAGTGAGCAGTTCTTC
TRBD1	NA	TRBV2	TRBJ2-2	CASSGSRGRGAGELFF	TGTGCCAGCAGTGGATCCAGGGGGCGCGGGGCCGGGGAGCTGTTTTTT
TRBD2	NA	TRBV14	TRBJ2-5	CASSQPRGLAVQETQYF	TGTGCCAGCAGCCAGCCGCGCGGACTAGCGGTTCAAGAGACCCAGTACTTC
NA	NA	TRBV5-6	TRBJ1-2	CASSGGASYGYTF	TGTGCCAGCAGCGGCGGGGCTTCGTATGGCTACACCTTC
TRBD2	NA	TRBV28	TRBJ2-1	CASTPSGTSGHNEQFF	TGTGCCAGCACGCCTTCGGGGACTAGCGGACACAATGAGCAGTTCTTC
TRBD2	NA	TRBV27	TRBJ2-5	CASSLWSSGRVGKETQYF	TGTGCCAGCAGTTTATGGTCTAGCGGAAGGGTGGGAAAAGAGACCCAGTACTTC
NA	NA	TRBV7-8	TRBJ2-6	CATLDSQISGANVLTF	TGTGCCACCCTGGACAGCCAAATTTCTGGGGCCAACGTCCTGACTTTC
TRBD2	NA	TRBV12-3/TRBV12-4	TRBJ2-3	CASRGGGDTQYF	TGTGCCAGCAGGGGCGGGGGAGATACGCAGTATTTT
TRBD2	once	TRBV5-1	TRBJ2-1	CASRPPTPGLAANYNEQFF	TGCGCCAGCAGGCCCCCAACTCCGGGACTAGCGGCCAACTACAATGAGCAGTTCTTC
TRBD2	NA	TRBV5-5	TRBJ2-2	CASSSAGTSINTGELFF	TGTGCCAGCAGCTCGGCCGGGACTAGCATCAACACCGGGGAGCTGTTTTTT
TRBD2	few	TRBV7-9	TRBJ2-1	CASSLPTSAATFYNEQFF	TGTGCCAGCAGCTTACCTACTAGCGCGGCAACCTTTTACAATGAGCAGTTCTTC
NA	NA	TRBV5-1	TRBJ2-1	CASSPDLGSSYNEQFF	TGCGCCAGCAGCCCGGATTTGGGGAGCTCCTACAATGAGCAGTTCTTC
NA	NA	TRBV11-3	TRBJ2-1	CASKKGGSYNEQFF	TGTGCCAGCAAGAAGGGGGGGTCCTACAATGAGCAGTTCTTC
NA	NA	TRBV5-1	TRBJ1-1	CASRPHEQPLNTEAFF	TGCGCCAGCAGGCCACATGAACAGCCCTTGAACACTGAAGCTTTCTTT
TRBD2	NA	TRBV9	TRBJ2-1	CASSPSGMSYNEQFF	TGTGCCAGCAGCCCCAGCGGGATGAGCTACAATGAGCAGTTCTTC
TRBD2	NA	TRBV24-1	TRBJ2-1	CATSEGGQRGEQFF	TGTGCCACCTCGGAGGGAGGCCAGCGGGGTGAGCAGTTCTTC
TRBD2	NA	TRBV7-8	TRBJ2-1	CASSLLAGINEQFF	TGTGCCAGCAGCTTGCTAGCGGGGATCAATGAGCAGTTCTTC
TRBD2	NA	TRBV15	TRBJ2-7	CATGLAVSTKYEQYF	TGTGCCACCGGACTAGCGGTTTCCACAAAATACGAGCAGTACTTC
NA	NA	TRBV4-3	TRBJ2-1	CASSQGAYRESSYNEQFF	TGCGCCAGCAGCCAAGGTGCATACAGGGAGAGCTCCTACAATGAGCAGTTCTTC
NA	once	TRBV7-3	TRBJ1-1	CASSPHGNTEAFF	TGTGCCAGCAGTCCCCACGGGAACACTGAAGCTTTCTTT
NA	NA	TRBV7-6	TRBJ2-1	CASSLEAQSLFDEQFF	TGTGCCAGCAGCTTAGAGGCACAGAGCCTTTTCGATGAGCAGTTCTTC
TRBD1	NA	TRBV6-2/TRBV6-3	TRBJ2-4	CASSLQGALLAKNIQYF	TGTGCCAGCAGTTTACAGGGGGCCCTTCTAGCCAAAAACATTCAGTACTTC
NA	NA	TRBV6-5	TRBJ2-7	CASGGNGQSYEQYF	TGTGCCAGCGGCGGAAATGGACAGTCCTACGAGCAGTACTTC
TRBD2	NA	TRBV9	TRBJ2-7	CASSVGPTSGTYEQYF	TGTGCCAGCAGCGTGGGCCCCACTAGCGGGACATACGAGCAGTACTTC
NA	NA	TRBV25-1	TRBJ2-1	CASGEEGNNEQFF	TGTGCCAGCGGAGAGGAGGGGAATAATGAGCAGTTCTTC